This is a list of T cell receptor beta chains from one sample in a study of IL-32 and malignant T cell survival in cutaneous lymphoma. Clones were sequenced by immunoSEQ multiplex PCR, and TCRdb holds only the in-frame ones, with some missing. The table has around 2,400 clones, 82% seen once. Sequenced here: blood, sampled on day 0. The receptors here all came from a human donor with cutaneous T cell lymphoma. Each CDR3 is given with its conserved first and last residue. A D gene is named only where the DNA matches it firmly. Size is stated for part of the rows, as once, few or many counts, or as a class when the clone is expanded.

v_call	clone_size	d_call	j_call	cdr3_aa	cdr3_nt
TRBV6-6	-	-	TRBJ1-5	CASSYIWDNQPQHF	TGTGCCAGCAGTTACATTTGGGACAATCAGCCCCAGCATTTT
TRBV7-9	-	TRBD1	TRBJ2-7	CASTSTRTGTYEQYF	TGTGCCAGCACCTCTACAAGGACAGGGACCTACGAGCAGTACTTC
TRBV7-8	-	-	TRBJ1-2	CASSSGTGLYGYTF	TGTGCCAGCAGCTCCGGGACGGGCCTCTATGGCTACACCTTC
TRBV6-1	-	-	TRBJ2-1	CASSERRGPSYNEQFF	TGTGCCAGCAGTGAACGGCGGGGCCCCTCCTACAATGAGCAGTTCTTC
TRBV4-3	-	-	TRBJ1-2	CASSQTGGGDGYTF	TGCGCCAGCAGCCAGACGGGCGGGGGGGACGGCTACACCTTC
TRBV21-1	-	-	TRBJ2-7	CASSKVTDEQYF	TGTGCCAGCAGCAAAGTGACCGACGAGCAGTACTTC
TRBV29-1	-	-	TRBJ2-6	CSVRTNSGANVLTF	TGCAGCGTGCGGACGAACTCTGGGGCCAACGTCCTGACTTTC
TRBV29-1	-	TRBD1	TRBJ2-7	CSAWTGYEQYF	TGCAGCGCCTGGACAGGCTACGAGCAGTACTTC
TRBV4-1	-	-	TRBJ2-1	CASSHRTLPPNEQFF	TGCGCCAGCAGCCACAGGACCCTTCCTCCTAATGAGCAGTTCTTC
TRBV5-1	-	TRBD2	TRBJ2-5	CASSLTPSGGEETQYF	TGCGCCAGCAGCTTGACGCCTAGCGGGGGAGAGGAGACCCAGTACTTC
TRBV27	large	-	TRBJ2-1	CASRDSYHYNEQFF	TGTGCCAGCAGGGACAGTTATCACTACAATGAGCAGTTCTTC
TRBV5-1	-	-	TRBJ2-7	CASSLDPYLGEQYF	TGCGCCAGCAGCTTGGATCCTTACTTGGGCGAGCAGTACTTC
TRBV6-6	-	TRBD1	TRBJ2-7	CASVGTGYHEQYF	TGTGCCAGCGTGGGGACAGGGTATCACGAGCAGTACTTC
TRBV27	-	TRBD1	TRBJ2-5	CASSSRGLETQYF	TGTGCCAGCAGTTCCAGGGGGCTGGAGACCCAGTACTTC
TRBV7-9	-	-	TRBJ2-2	CASSLVHWELFF	TGTGCCAGCAGCTTAGTTCACTGGGAGCTGTTTTTT
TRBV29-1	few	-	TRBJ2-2	CSVDGTRNTGELFF	TGCAGCGTTGACGGGACACGGAACACCGGGGAGCTGTTCTTT
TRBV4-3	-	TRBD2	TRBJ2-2	CASSQALPSGRTNTGELFF	TGCGCCAGCAGCCAAGCCCTACCTAGCGGGAGGACGAACACCGGGGAGCTGTTTTTT
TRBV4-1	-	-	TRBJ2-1	CASSQPGVDEQFF	TGCGCCAGCAGCCAACCAGGAGTGGATGAGCAGTTCTTC
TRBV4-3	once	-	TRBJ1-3	CASSQDAGANTIYF	TGCGCCAGCAGCCAAGATGCGGGGGCAAACACCATATATTTT
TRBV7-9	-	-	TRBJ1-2	CASSPKSYGYTF	TGTGCCAGCAGCCCGAAGAGCTATGGCTACACCTTC
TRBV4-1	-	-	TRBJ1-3	CASSPGGSSGNTIYF	TGCGCCAGCAGCCCCGGGGGAAGCTCTGGAAACACCATATATTTT
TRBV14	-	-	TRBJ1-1	CASSKWGGTEAFF	TGTGCCAGCAGCAAATGGGGAGGGACTGAAGCTTTCTTT
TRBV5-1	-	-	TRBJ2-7	CASSLAGEGYEQYF	TGCGCCAGCAGCTTGGCGGGAGAGGGCTACGAGCAGTACTTC
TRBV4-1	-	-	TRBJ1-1	CASSRPGQLNTEAFF	TGCGCCAGCAGCCGACCGGGACAACTGAACACTGAAGCTTTCTTT
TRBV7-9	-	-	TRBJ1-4	CAGSLRNGRQKLFF	TGTGCCGGCAGCTTGAGGAACGGGAGGCAAAAACTGTTTTTT
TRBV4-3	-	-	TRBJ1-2	CASSQEDSRVHTF	TGCGCCAGCAGCCAAGAAGACAGTAGGGTACACACCTTC
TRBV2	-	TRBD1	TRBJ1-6	CASITDRDSPLHF	TGTGCCAGCATCACCGACAGGGACTCACCCCTCCACTTT
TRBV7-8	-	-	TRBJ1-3	CASSLRRGITGNTIYF	TGTGCCAGCAGCTTGAGACGGGGTATTACTGGAAACACCATATATTTT
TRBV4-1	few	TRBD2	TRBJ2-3	CASSRTPGLAGFMDTQYF	TGCGCCAGCAGCCGAACACCGGGACTAGCGGGGTTCATGGATACGCAGTATTTT
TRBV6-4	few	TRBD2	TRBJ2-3	CASNDGASGSSPPYF	TGTGCCAGCAACGACGGTGCTAGCGGGAGTTCCCCACCTTATTTT
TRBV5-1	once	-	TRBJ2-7	CASSFGSPYEQYF	TGCGCCAGCAGCTTTGGGAGTCCCTACGAGCAGTACTTC
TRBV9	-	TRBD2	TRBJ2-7	CASSFGTNSYEQYF	TGTGCCAGCAGTTTCGGGACTAACTCCTACGAGCAGTACTTC
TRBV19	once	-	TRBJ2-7	CASRSRGLYEQYF	TGTGCCAGTAGGAGTAGGGGTCTCTACGAGCAGTACTTC
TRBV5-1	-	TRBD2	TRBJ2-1	CASSLTGTSGIYNEQFF	TGCGCCAGCAGCTTGACCGGGACTAGCGGGATATACAATGAGCAGTTCTTC
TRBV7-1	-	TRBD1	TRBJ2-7	CASSLRTGTASYEQYF	TGTGCCAGCAGCCTCCGGACAGGGACGGCCTCCTACGAGCAGTACTTC
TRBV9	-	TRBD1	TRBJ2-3	CASSVVGQKPTDTQYF	TGTGCCAGCAGCGTAGTGGGACAGAAGCCCACAGATACGCAGTATTTT
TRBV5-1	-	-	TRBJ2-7	CASSLGGEQYF	TGCGCCAGCAGCTTAGGAGGGGAGCAGTACTTC
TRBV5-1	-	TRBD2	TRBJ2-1	CASSLSGREANEQFF	TGCGCCAGCAGCTTAAGCGGGAGGGAAGCCAATGAGCAGTTCTTC
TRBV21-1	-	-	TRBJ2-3	CASRRSLATVQDTQYF	TGTGCCAGCAGAAGGTCTTTAGCTACAGTCCAAGATACGCAGTATTTT
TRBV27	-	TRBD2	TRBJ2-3	CASSLSPFGLAGTTDTQYF	TGTGCCAGCAGTTTATCCCCTTTCGGACTAGCGGGGACCACAGATACGCAGTATTTT
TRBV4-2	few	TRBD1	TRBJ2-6	CASSAQGALSGANVLTF	TGTGCCAGCAGCGCTCAGGGGGCGCTTTCTGGGGCCAACGTCCTGACTTTC
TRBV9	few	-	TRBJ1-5	CASSVESDSNQPQHF	TGTGCCAGCAGCGTAGAGTCCGATAGCAATCAGCCCCAGCATTTT
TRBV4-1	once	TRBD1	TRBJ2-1	CASSQDRRQGLNNEQFF	TGCGCCAGCAGCCAAGATCGACGACAGGGGCTCAACAATGAGCAGTTCTTC
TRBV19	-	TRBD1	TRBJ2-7	CASSMLGGAEQYF	TGTGCCAGTAGTATGTTAGGGGGCGCCGAGCAGTACTTC
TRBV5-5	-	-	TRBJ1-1	CASSQEDLPGNTEAFF	TGCGCCAGCAGCCAAGAAGATTTGCCGGGGAACACTGAAGCTTTCTTT
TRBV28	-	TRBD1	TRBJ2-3	CASRVTGPDTQYF	TGTGCCAGCAGAGTGACAGGGCCAGATACGCAGTATTTT
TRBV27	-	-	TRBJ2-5	CASSYRGGETQYF	TGTGCCAGCAGTTATAGGGGGGGAGAGACCCAGTACTTC
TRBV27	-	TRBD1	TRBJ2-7	CASSPRTGKAEQYF	TGTGCCAGCAGCCCCAGGACAGGGAAAGCCGAGCAGTACTTC
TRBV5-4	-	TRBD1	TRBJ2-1	CASTETGGSDEQFF	TGTGCCAGCACCGAGACAGGGGGAAGTGATGAGCAGTTCTTC
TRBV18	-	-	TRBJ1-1	CASSLGKRDTEAFF	TGTGCCAGCTCACTGGGCAAGAGGGACACTGAAGCTTTCTTT
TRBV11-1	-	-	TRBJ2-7	CASMQQTSYEQYF	TGTGCCAGCATGCAGCAGACCTCCTACGAGCAGTACTTC
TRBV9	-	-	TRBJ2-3	CASSVGGGDTQYF	TGTGCCAGCAGCGTAGGGGGTGGAGATACGCAGTATTTT
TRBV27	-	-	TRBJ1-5	CASSLSWAIGQPQHF	TGTGCCAGCAGTTTATCTTGGGCTATCGGGCAGCCCCAGCATTTT
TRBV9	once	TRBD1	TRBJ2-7	CASSPGTAIYEQYF	TGTGCCAGCAGCCCAGGGACAGCGATCTACGAGCAGTACTTC
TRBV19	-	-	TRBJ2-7	CASSITAGYYEQYF	TGTGCCAGTAGTATTACAGCGGGCTACTACGAGCAGTACTTC
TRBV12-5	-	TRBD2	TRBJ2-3	CASGLGLAGDTQYF	TGTGCTAGTGGTTTAGGACTAGCCGGAGATACGCAGTATTTT
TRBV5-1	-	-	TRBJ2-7	CASSHNGYEQYF	TGCGCCAGCAGCCATAACGGCTACGAGCAGTACTTC